A selection of T cell receptor beta chains follows, all from one sample in a study of cytomegalovirus exposure and HLA in healthy donors. Sequencing was performed with immunoSEQ multiplex PCR; in TCRdb, only in-frame clones are kept and a portion is missing. The sample contains around 100,000 clones, less than 85% of which appear only once. Sequencing used PBMCs. Receptors originate from a woman between 18 and 29 years old in good health and CMV-seropositive. The CDR3 runs from the conserved cysteine through the conserved F or W. The D gene is left open where the match is weak. Not every row has a clone size; where given, it reads once, few, many or a size class.

TRBD1	.	TRBV11-2	TRBJ1-5	TGTGCCAAACCGGGACAGGGGGCCGGTAGCAATCAGCCCCAGCATTTT	CAKPGQGAGSNQPQHF
TRBD2	.	TRBV11-2	TRBJ2-1	TGTGCCAGCAGCTTAGATCGGGCGGGGAGGGCCTACAATGAGCAGTTCTTC	CASSLDRAGRAYNEQFF
.	.	TRBV20-1	TRBJ2-7	TGCAGTTTGGGGGACTTTGAGCAGTACTTC	CSLGDFEQYF
.	.	TRBV25-1	TRBJ2-7	TGTGCCAGCAGCGAGGGGATTCGGGAGTTTCGTGGCGAGCAGTACTTC	CASSEGIREFRGEQYF
TRBD1	.	TRBV11-3	TRBJ1-1	TGTGCCAGCAGCTTAGGCCCCGGGACAGGTCCTGAAGCTTTCTTT	CASSLGPGTGPEAFF
.	.	TRBV6-5	TRBJ2-7	TGTGCCAGCAGGCGGGTATTAGAATACGAGCAGTACTTC	CASRRVLEYEQYF
TRBD2	.	TRBV30	TRBJ2-1	TGTGCCTGGAGTGTGGTCCGGGGGGCCTACAATGAGCAGTTCTTC	CAWSVVRGAYNEQFF
.	.	TRBV13	TRBJ2-5	TGTGCCAGCAGCCGCGGTACAGGGAAAGAGACCCAGTACTTC	CASSRGTGKETQYF
TRBD2	.	TRBV7-9	TRBJ2-1	TGTGCCAGCAGCCTATCCGGGACTAGCGGCCACAATGAGCAGTTCTTC	CASSLSGTSGHNEQFF
TRBD2	.	TRBV28	TRBJ2-5	TGTGCCAGCAGGAGTCTAGCGGAAGAGACCCAGTACTTC	CASRSLAEETQYF
.	.	TRBV5-1	TRBJ2-5	TGCGCCAGCAGCTTGGAACAGATCTGGGAGACCCAGTACTTC	CASSLEQIWETQYF
.	.	TRBV30	TRBJ1-5	TGTGCCTGGATGTTGCAGGGAGGGAATCAGCCCCAGCATTTT	CAWMLQGGNQPQHF
.	.	TRBV7-9	TRBJ1-2	TGTGCCAGCAGCCGCGCCCCGGGGAACTATGGCTACACCTTC	CASSRAPGNYGYTF
TRBD2	.	TRBV18	TRBJ2-3	TGTGCCAGCTCACCACCGGCTAGCGGGAGGTCAGATACGCAGTATTTT	CASSPPASGRSDTQYF
.	.	TRBV14	TRBJ2-1	TGTGCCAGCAGCCAAGCTAGTAGTATTGAGCAGTTCTTC	CASSQASSIEQFF
.	.	TRBV27	TRBJ2-7	TGTGCCAGCAGTTGGGCAGCCAACTCCTACGAGCAGTACTTC	CASSWAANSYEQYF
.	.	TRBV30	TRBJ2-7	TGTGCCTGGAGCCCGGGACACACGAGCTCCTACGAGCAGTACTTC	CAWSPGHTSSYEQYF
.	.	TRBV2	TRBJ2-7	TGTGCCAGCAGTGAGCTGGGGGCGGGAGAGTCGTGCTTC	CASSELGAGESCF
.	few	TRBV18	TRBJ1-1	TGTGCCAGCTCACAACAGGGGAACACTGAAGCTTTCTTT	CASSQQGNTEAFF
TRBD2	.	TRBV7-3	TRBJ2-1	TGTGCCAGCAGCGCGGGACTAGCGGGAGTTAATGAGCAGTTCTTC	CASSAGLAGVNEQFF
.	.	TRBV6-1	TRBJ1-1	TGTGCCAGCAGTGAAATGGGACTAATGAACACTGAAGCTTTCTTT	CASSEMGLMNTEAFF
TRBD2	.	TRBV6-4	TRBJ2-1	TGTGCCAGCAGCGACGGACTAGCGGGAAGTAATGAGCAGTTCTTC	CASSDGLAGSNEQFF
.	few	TRBV7-6	TRBJ2-3	TGTGCCAGCAGCCAAAACGGGGATACGCAGTATTTT	CASSQNGDTQYF
.	.	TRBV4-2	TRBJ2-1	TGTGCCAGCAGCCAAGAACCGGTTTCCGGGGTCACCTACAATGAGCAGTTCTTC	CASSQEPVSGVTYNEQFF
.	.	TRBV5-1	TRBJ2-5	TGCGCCAGCAATTTGGGGAGCCAAGAGACCCAGTACTTC	CASNLGSQETQYF
.	.	TRBV2	TRBJ1-1	TGTGCCAGGACTTCTGACAGCGTGAACACTGAAGCTTTCTTT	CARTSDSVNTEAFF
.	.	TRBV28	TRBJ1-5	TGTGCCAGCAGTTCAGTACAGGCTATAACCAATCAGCCCCAGCATTTT	CASSSVQAITNQPQHF
TRBD1	.	TRBV27	TRBJ1-5	TGTGCCAGCAAAGGACAGGGAGGTCAGCCCCAGCATTTT	CASKGQGGQPQHF
.	.	TRBV5-6	TRBJ2-7	TGTGCCAGCAGCTCAATACAGGTCTACGAGCAGTACTTC	CASSSIQVYEQYF
.	few	TRBV9	TRBJ2-3	TGTGCCAGCAGCGTATCCCCCCTTAGCACAGATACGCAGTATTTT	CASSVSPLSTDTQYF
TRBD1	.	TRBV28	TRBJ1-1	TGTGCCAGCATCAGGGGGGTTCGGAACACTGAAGCTTTCTTT	CASIRGVRNTEAFF
TRBD2	.	TRBV28	TRBJ2-5	TGTGCCAGCAGTTTTATCCTAGCGGGTAGCCAAGAGACCCAGTACTTC	CASSFILAGSQETQYF
TRBD2	.	TRBV6-5	TRBJ2-1	TGTGCCAGCACTCCTAGCGGGCCCTACAATGAGCAGTTCTTC	CASTPSGPYNEQFF
.	.	TRBV30	TRBJ1-6	TGTGCCTGGAGTCTCGAGGCCTTGTCCCCCCTCCACTTT	CAWSLEALSPLHF
TRBD2	.	TRBV30	TRBJ2-1	TGTGCCTGGAGGGGGGAGGGACTAGTCAATGAGCAGTTCTTC	CAWRGEGLVNEQFF
TRBD2	.	TRBV25-1	TRBJ2-2	TGTGCCAGCAGTGAATCCCTAGCGGGAGCCCCCGGGGAGCTGTTTTTT	CASSESLAGAPGELFF
.	.	TRBV30	TRBJ2-7	TGTGCCTGGAGTGTAGGAGGGAGAAACTACGAGCAGTACTTC	CAWSVGGRNYEQYF
.	.	TRBV6-1	TRBJ1-3	TGTGCCAGCAGTGACAAGGCGAGAGGAATGCTCTCTGGAAACACCATATATTTT	CASSDKARGMLSGNTIYF
.	once	TRBV5-1	TRBJ2-1	TGCGCCAGCAGCTTGGACAGCATCAATGAGCAGTTCTTC	CASSLDSINEQFF
TRBD2	.	TRBV5-1	TRBJ2-7	TGCGCCAGCAGCGAAGTTCCGGGACTAAGCTCCTACGAGCAGTACTTC	CASSEVPGLSSYEQYF
TRBD1	once	TRBV6-5	TRBJ2-7	TGTGCCAGCAGTACGATCCAGGGGGTATACAACGAGCAGTACTTC	CASSTIQGVYNEQYF
.	.	TRBV25-1	TRBJ1-3	TGTGCCAGCAGTGAATATGGGGCGGACACCATATATTTT	CASSEYGADTIYF
TRBD1	once	TRBV29-1	TRBJ2-7	TGCAGCGCCGGACAGGGGGCTTACGAGCAGTACTTC	CSAGQGAYEQYF
.	.	TRBV6-1	TRBJ2-5	TGTGCCAGCAACACAGGGCCCCAGTACTTC	CASNTGPQYF
TRBD1	.	TRBV28	TRBJ1-2	TGTGCCAGCTACAGGGGAAGTGGCTACACCTTC	CASYRGSGYTF
.	few	TRBV7-8	TRBJ2-7	TGTGCCAGCAGCGTATCCGGCGAGCAGTACTTC	CASSVSGEQYF
TRBD1	.	TRBV5-5	TRBJ2-1	TGTGCCAGCAGCTTGAGGGGACAGGGGTTCGATGAGCAGTTCTTC	CASSLRGQGFDEQFF
.	few	TRBV6-4	TRBJ2-3	TGTGCCAGCAGCCAAACAGACACAGATACGCAGTATTTT	CASSQTDTDTQYF
.	.	TRBV2	TRBJ1-5	TGTGCCAGCAGTGCAGACTCCGCCAGCAATCAGCCCCAGCATTTT	CASSADSASNQPQHF
.	.	TRBV5-8	TRBJ2-7	TGTGCCAGCAGTCGCCAGACAGCTTACTCCTACGAGCAGTACTTC	CASSRQTAYSYEQYF
TRBD1	.	TRBV16	TRBJ2-4	TGTGCCAGCAGCCAATCGACGAAGGGGGCGAACATTCAGTACTTC	CASSQSTKGANIQYF
TRBD2	.	TRBV18	TRBJ2-1	TGTGCCAGCTCACGTGGGGGACTAGACGACAATGAGCAGTTCTTC	CASSRGGLDDNEQFF
TRBD2	.	TRBV7-2	TRBJ2-2	TGTGCCAGCAGCAAACTAGCGGGAGTCTCCGGGGAGCTGTTTTTT	CASSKLAGVSGELFF
TRBD2	few	TRBV4-2	TRBJ2-1	TGTGCCAGCAGCCACGCGGGACTAGCGGCAAAGGATGGTGAGCAGTTCTTC	CASSHAGLAAKDGEQFF
TRBD2	.	TRBV2	TRBJ2-2	TGTGCCAGCAGTGGCCTAGCGGGAGAGCGATACACCGGGGAGCTGTTTTTT	CASSGLAGERYTGELFF